This T cell receptor beta chain is from a study of blood T cell repertoires in COVID-19. The CDR3 contains 18 residues. Germline values: CDR1 SGDLS, CDR2 YYNGEE. Trimming shortened V by 3 bases and J by 0 bases, and 18 bases separated the two germline ends. There are a few counts of this clone. Here immunoSEQ multiplex PCR was the method, and the copy in TCRdb shows in-frame clones only, minus some. This sample has around 250,000 clones; about 90% occur once, and the top ten carry 1% to 1.5%. The chain couples TRBV9 to TRBJ1-4; TRBD1 might be the D (6 bases). Source material: PBMCs or T cells enriched from blood (not recorded which). The TCR comes from a human donor in a cohort exposed to, infected with or recovered from COVID-19 (not recorded which). The donor label of this sample is uncertain. CDR3 region: CASSASGQLKATNEKLFF. Written as DNA, the CDR3 is TGTGCCAGCAGCGCGTCAGGACAGCTCAAGGCAACTAATGAAAAACTGTTTTTT.